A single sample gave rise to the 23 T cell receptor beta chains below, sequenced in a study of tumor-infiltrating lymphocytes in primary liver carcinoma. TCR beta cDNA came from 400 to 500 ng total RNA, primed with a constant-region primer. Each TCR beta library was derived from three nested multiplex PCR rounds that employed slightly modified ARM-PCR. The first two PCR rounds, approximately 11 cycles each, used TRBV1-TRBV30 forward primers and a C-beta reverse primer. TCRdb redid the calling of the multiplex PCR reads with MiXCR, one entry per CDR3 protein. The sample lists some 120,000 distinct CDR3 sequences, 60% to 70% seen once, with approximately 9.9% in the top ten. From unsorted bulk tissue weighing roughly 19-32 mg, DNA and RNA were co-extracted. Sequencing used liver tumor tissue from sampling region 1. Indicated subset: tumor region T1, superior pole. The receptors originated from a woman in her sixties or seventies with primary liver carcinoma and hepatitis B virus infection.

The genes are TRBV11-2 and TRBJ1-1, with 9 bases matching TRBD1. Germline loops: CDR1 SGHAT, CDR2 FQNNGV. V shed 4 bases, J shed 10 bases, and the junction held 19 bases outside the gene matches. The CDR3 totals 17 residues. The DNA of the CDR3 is TGTGCCAGCAGCTCCGTCGGGGACAGGGTCTATCGACTTACAGCTTTCTTT. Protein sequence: CASSSVGDRVYRLTAFF.

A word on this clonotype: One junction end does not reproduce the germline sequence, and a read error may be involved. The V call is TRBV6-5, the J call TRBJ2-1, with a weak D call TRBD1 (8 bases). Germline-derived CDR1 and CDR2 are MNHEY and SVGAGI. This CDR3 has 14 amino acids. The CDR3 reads CAGSADRGGSTQFF. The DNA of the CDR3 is TGTGCCGGCAGTGCCGACAGGGGAGGGAGTACGCAGTTCTTC.

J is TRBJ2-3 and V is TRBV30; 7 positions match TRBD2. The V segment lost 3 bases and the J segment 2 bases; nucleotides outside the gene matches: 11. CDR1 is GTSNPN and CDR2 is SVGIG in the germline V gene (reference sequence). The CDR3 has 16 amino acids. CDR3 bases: TGTGCCTGGAGAGATCTAGCGGAAGGGAACACAGATACGCAGTATTTT. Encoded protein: CAWRDLAEGNTDTQYF.

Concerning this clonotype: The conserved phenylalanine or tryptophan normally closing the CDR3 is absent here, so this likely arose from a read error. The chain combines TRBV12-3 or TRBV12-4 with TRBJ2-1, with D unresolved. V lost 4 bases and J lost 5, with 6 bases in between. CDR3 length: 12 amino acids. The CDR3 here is CASSSVNNEQFL. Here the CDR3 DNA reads TGTGCCAGCAGTTCGGTCAACAATGAGCAGTTCTTA.

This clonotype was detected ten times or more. CDR3: CSAVGRGANTGELFF. The CDR3 coding sequence is TGCAGCGCCGTCGGTCGGGGGGCGAACACCGGGGAGCTGTTTTTT. V usage is TRBV29-1 and J usage is TRBJ2-2; 7 bases align to TRBD2. V shed 7 bases and J 0 bases; nucleotides not matched to a gene: 8. CDR3 length: 15 amino acids. CDR1 SQVTM and CDR2 ANQGSEA come from the germline V gene.

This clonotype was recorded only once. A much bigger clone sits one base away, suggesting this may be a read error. The CDR3 bases are TGTGCCAGCAGCTTAGCGGCGTGGAGCGCTGGGGCCAACGTCCTGACTTTC. Translating it yields CASSLAAWSAGANVLTF. The J gene is TRBJ2-6, the V gene TRBV7-8; D is ambiguous. The CDR3 loop spans 17 amino acids. Trimming stripped 0 bases from V and 2 bases from J, with 11 bases between. CDR1 is SGHVS, CDR2 FQNEAQ, per germline. The full variable domain, completed using reference TRBV7-8 and TRBJ2-6, is GAGVSQSPRYKVAKRGQDVALRCDPISGHVSLFWYQQALGQGPEFLTYFQNEAQLDKSGLPSDRFFAERPEGSVSTLKIQRTQQEDSAVYLCASSLAAWSAGANVLTFGAGSRLTVL.

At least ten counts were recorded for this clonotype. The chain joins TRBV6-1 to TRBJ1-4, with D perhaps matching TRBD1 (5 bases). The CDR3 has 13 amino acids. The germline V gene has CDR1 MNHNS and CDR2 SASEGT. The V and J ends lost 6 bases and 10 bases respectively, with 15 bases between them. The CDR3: CASSPGPGRKLFF. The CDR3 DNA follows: TGTGCCAGCAGCCCGGGACCGGGGAGAAAACTGTTTTTT.

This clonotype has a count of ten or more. The CDR3 spells CASSTKTSGRGSRELFF. CDR3 nucleotides: TGTGCCAGCAGTACGAAGACTAGCGGGAGAGGTAGTAGGGAGCTGTTTTTT. V gene TRBV6-1 combines with J gene TRBJ2-2, with 12 positions matching TRBD2. V lost 5 bases and J lost 9; bases outside the gene matches: 13. Germline V lookup: CDR1 MNHNS, CDR2 SASEGT. The CDR3 runs 17 residues.

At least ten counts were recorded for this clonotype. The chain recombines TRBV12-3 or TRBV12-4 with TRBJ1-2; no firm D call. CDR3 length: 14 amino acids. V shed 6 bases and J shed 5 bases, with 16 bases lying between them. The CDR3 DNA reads TGTGCCAGCAGCCCGAGGGCCGAAGGTTATGGCTACACCTTC. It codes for CASSPRAEGYGYTF.

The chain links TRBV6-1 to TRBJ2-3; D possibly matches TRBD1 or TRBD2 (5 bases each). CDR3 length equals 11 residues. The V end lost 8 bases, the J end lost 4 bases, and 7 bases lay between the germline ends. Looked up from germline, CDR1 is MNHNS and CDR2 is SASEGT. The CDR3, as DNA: TGTGCCAGCTGGGGGTCAGATACGCAGTATTTT. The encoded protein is CASWGSDTQYF.

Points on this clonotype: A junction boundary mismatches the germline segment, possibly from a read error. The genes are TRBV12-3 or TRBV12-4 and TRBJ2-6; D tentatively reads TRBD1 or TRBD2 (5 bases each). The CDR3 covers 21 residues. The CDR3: CAGSLGRTRGSLKTGANVLTF. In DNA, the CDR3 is TGTGCCGGCAGTTTAGGTCGGACACGGGGCAGTCTTAAAACTGGGGCCAACGTCCTGACTTTC.

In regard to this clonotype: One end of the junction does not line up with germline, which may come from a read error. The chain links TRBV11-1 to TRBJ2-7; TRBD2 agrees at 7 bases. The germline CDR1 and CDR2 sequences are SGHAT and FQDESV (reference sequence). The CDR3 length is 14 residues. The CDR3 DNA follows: TGTACCAGCAGCAACCTCGGGACTAACTACAAGCAGTACTTC. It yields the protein CTSSNLGTNYKQYF.

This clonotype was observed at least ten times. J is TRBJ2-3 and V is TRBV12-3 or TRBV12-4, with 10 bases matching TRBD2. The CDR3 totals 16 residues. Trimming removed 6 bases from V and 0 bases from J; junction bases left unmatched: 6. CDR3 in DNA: TGTGCCAGCAGGGCTAGCGGGAGACCTAGCACAGATACGCAGTATTTT. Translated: CASRASGRPSTDTQYF.

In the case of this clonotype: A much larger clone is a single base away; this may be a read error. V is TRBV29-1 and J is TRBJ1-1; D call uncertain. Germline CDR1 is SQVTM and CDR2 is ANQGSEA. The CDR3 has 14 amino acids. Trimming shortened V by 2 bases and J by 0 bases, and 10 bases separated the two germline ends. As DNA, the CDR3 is TGCAGCGTTGAATCGTGGATAGTGAACACTGAAGCTTTCTTT. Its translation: CSVESWIVNTEAFF.

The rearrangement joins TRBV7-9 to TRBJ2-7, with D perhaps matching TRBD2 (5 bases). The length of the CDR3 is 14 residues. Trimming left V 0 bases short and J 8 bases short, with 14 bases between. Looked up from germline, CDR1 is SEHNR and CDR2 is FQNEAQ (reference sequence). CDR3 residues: CASSLALGPGKQYF. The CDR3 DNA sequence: TGTGCCAGCAGCTTAGCGCTAGGCCCGGGGAAGCAGTACTTC.

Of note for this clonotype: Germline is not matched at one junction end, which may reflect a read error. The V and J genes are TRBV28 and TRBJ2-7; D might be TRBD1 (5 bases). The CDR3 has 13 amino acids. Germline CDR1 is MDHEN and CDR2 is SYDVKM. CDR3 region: CTSSFARAYEQYF. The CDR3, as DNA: TGTACCAGCAGTTTTGCCAGGGCCTACGAGCAGTACTTC.

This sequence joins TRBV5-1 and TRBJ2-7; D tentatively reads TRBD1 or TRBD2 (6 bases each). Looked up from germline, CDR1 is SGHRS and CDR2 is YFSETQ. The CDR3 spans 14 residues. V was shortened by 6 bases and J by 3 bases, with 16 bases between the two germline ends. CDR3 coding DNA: TGCGCCAGCATAAGGGGGGCCACGCACTACGAGCAGTACTTC. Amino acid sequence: CASIRGATHYEQYF.

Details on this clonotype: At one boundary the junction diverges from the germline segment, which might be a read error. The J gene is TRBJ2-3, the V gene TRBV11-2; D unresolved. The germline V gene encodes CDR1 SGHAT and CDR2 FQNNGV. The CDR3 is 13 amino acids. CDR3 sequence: CASNLDRGDTPYF. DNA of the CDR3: TGTGCCAGCAACTTAGATCGAGGAGATACACCGTATTTT.

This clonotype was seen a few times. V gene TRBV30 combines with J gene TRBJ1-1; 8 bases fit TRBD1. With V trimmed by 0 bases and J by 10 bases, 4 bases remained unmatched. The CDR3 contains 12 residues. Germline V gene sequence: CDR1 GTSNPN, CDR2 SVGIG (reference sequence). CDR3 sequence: CAWSVRDRIAFF. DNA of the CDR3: TGTGCCTGGAGTGTACGGGACAGGATAGCTTTCTTT.

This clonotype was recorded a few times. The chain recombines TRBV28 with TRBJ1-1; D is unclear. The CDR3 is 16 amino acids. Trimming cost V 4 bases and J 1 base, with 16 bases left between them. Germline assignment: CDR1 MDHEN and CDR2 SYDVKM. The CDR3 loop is CASSSWSRWGNTEAFF. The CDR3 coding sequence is TGTGCCAGCAGTTCCTGGTCCCGTTGGGGGAACACTGAAGCTTTCTTT.

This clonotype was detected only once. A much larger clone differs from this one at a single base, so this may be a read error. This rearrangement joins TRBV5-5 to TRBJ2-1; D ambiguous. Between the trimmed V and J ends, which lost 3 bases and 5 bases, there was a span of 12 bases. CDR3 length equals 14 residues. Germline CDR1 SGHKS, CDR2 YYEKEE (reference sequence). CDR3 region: CASSSGGRNNEQFF. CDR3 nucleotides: TGTGCCAGCAGCTCGGGTGGGCGAAACAATGAGCAGTTCTTC.

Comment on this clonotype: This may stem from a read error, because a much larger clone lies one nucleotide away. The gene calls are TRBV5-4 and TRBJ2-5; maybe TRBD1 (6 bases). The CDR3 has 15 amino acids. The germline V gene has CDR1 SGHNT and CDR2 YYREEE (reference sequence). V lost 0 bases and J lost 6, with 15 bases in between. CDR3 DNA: TGTGCCAGCAGCTTGGGTGGGGGCGGAGTAAAGACCCAGTACTTC. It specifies CASSLGGGGVKTQYF.

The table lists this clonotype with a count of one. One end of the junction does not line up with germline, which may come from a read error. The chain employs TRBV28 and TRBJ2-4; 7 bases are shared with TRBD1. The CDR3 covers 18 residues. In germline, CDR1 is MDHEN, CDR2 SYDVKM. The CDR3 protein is CASTLSPGTVGGKNIQYF. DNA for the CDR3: TGTGCCAGCACTTTATCCCCCGGGACAGTGGGCGGCAAAAACATTCAGTACTTC.